The clone carrying this TCR beta chain was picked up a small number of times. TCRdb analysed the 5' RACE reads with MiXCR anew, one entry per CDR3 protein. This sample carries approximately 67,000 distinct CDR3 sequences, roughly 16% of them seen once, and the ten largest clones take under 6.5%. These data originate in a study of HIV-infected patients and healthy controls. V trimming: 6 bases; J trimming: 2 bases; junction bases outside the gene matches: 11. The CDR3 consists of 17 residues. The chain employs TRBV12-3 or TRBV12-4 and TRBJ2-1, with 9 bases fitting TRBD1. The source of this sequence is a human donor in good health. What was sequenced was CD4+ T cells from blood. The CDR3 DNA sequence: TGTGCCAGCAGCCGCCCGGGACAGGGCGCTCCCTACAATGAGCAGTTCTTC. It specifies CASSRPGQGAPYNEQFF.